These 17 T cell receptor beta chains share one sample of origin, sequenced in a study of T-cell memory formation after mild COVID-19. Via MiXCR, TCRdb re-called the 5' RACE reads, giving one row per CDR3 protein. This table holds 350,000 to 500,000 distinct CDR3 sequences, more than 15% found once. The specimen was PBMCs or a T cell subset sorted from them (not recorded which). All receptors come from a man younger than 35 who had mild COVID-19 (a few samples of this study predate the infection). Cell type and time point are not known.

This clonotype was seen a handful of times. The rearrangement uses TRBV4-1 and TRBJ2-3; TRBD2 might be the D (6 bases). Germline V gives CDR1 MGHRA, CDR2 YSYEKL. This CDR3 comprises 15 residues. Between the trimmed V and J ends, which lost 2 bases and 1 base, there was a span of 10 bases. CDR3 protein: CASSQPSGGTDTQYF. DNA for the CDR3: TGCGCCAGCAGCCAACCCTCGGGGGGCACAGATACGCAGTATTTT.

The rearrangement joins TRBV12-3 or TRBV12-4 to TRBJ1-1, with D unresolved. The CDR3 is 17 amino acids. Trimming shortened V by 3 bases and J by 4 bases, and 21 bases separated the two germline ends. CDR3 bases: TGTGCCAGCAGTTTTCGGACCGGTACGGGATTCATCACTGAAGCTTTCTTT. Translation: CASSFRTGTGFITEAFF.

This clonotype came up a few times. This rearrangement joins TRBV6-2 or TRBV6-3 to TRBJ1-5, with 9 nucleotides matching TRBD1. Trimming at V came to 6 bases and at J to 1 base, leaving 7 bases not matched to a gene. The germline gives CDR1 MNHEY, CDR2 SVGEGT. The CDR3 consists of 16 residues. CDR3 residues: CASSPGQGGSNQPQHF. In DNA form, the CDR3 reads TGTGCCAGCAGCCCGGGACAGGGCGGAAGCAATCAGCCCCAGCATTTT.

This clonotype was picked up a small number of times. The CDR3 region is CSARDISYEQYF. The CDR3 nucleotides read TGCAGCGCCCGGGACATCTCCTACGAGCAGTACTTC. V gene TRBV29-1 combines with J gene TRBJ2-7; D might be TRBD1 (6 bases). The V end lost 7 bases, the J end lost 0 bases, and 10 bases lay between the germline ends. This CDR3 has 12 amino acids. Germline CDR1 reads SQVTM; CDR2 reads ANQGSEA.

The sample holds a few counts of this clonotype. CDR3: CASRGDRGAAFF. CDR3 DNA sequence: TGTGCCAGCAGGGGTGACAGGGGCGCAGCTTTCTTT. V usage is TRBV6-6 and J usage is TRBJ1-1; 8 bases fit TRBD1. There are 12 residues in the CDR3. J lost 10 bases, V lost 6 bases, and 7 bases had no gene match. Germline CDR1 reads MNHNY; CDR2 reads SVGAGI (reference sequence).

There are a few counts of this clonotype. The V and J genes are TRBV29-1 and TRBJ2-1; TRBD1 agrees at 9 bases. Germline lookup yields CDR1 SQVTM and CDR2 ANQGSEA. The J segment lost 4 bases and the V segment lost 6 bases, leaving 13 bases of the junction unmatched. The CDR3 runs to 16 residues. CDR3: CSVKAPVDRGYNEQFF. The CDR3 bases are TGCAGCGTCAAAGCCCCGGTGGACAGGGGTTACAATGAGCAGTTCTTC.

This clonotype was seen once. The J gene is TRBJ2-7, the V gene TRBV14; 10 bases line up with TRBD1. V shed 2 bases, J shed 2 bases, and the junction held 3 bases outside the gene matches. Germline assignment: CDR1 SGHDN and CDR2 FVKESK. This CDR3 is built from 15 residues. Written as DNA, the CDR3 is TGTGCCAGCAGCCAAAGGGACAGGGGAGCCTACGAGCAGTACTTC. Protein sequence: CASSQRDRGAYEQYF.

The gene calls are TRBV28 and TRBJ1-3; 7 bases line up with TRBD1. V lost 6 bases, J lost 0 bases, and 5 bases stayed unmatched. The CDR3 length is 15 residues. Germline-derived CDR1 and CDR2 are MDHEN and SYDVKM. CDR3 in amino acids: CASRPGTASGNTIYF. CDR3 nucleotides: TGTGCCAGCAGACCGGGGACAGCCTCTGGAAACACCATATATTTT.

This clonotype was seen only a few times. The chain is built from TRBV15 and TRBJ2-5, with D unclear. There are 12 residues in the CDR3. In germline, CDR1 is LNHNV, CDR2 YYDKDF (reference sequence). V was clipped by 3 bases and J by 5 bases, with 7 bases between them. CDR3 nucleotides: TGTGCCACCAGCAGCCCTGGGGAGACCCAGTACTTC. Translated: CATSSPGETQYF. The full variable domain, completed using reference TRBV15 and TRBJ2-5, is DAMVIQNPRYQVTQFGKPVTLSCSQTLNHNVMYWYQQKSSQAPKLLFHYYDKDFNNEADTPDNFQSRRPNTSFCFLDIRSPGLGDTAMYLCATSSPGETQYFGPGTRLLVL.

This clonotype was observed many times. The chain employs TRBV6-1 and TRBJ2-1; the D call may be TRBD1 or TRBD2 (5 bases each). This CDR3 has 13 residues. Germline V lookup: CDR1 MNHNS, CDR2 SASEGT. Trimming took off 3 bases at V and 5 bases at J, with 8 bases between the two ends. CDR3 bases: TGTGCCAGCAGTGAGGGGACCAACAATGAGCAGTTCTTC. Translated: CASSEGTNNEQFF.

V gene TRBV7-2 combines with J gene TRBJ2-7; D is undetermined. The germline V gene has CDR1 SGHTA and CDR2 FQGNSA. V lost 1 base, J lost 4 bases, and 11 bases lay in between. This CDR3 comprises 14 residues. CDR3 nucleotide sequence: TGTGCCAGCAGCTTAGGTCCAGAGATTTACGAGCAGTACTTC. This gives the protein CASSLGPEIYEQYF.

This clonotype came up a few times. The V call is TRBV2, the J call TRBJ2-5, with D perhaps matching TRBD1 (6 bases). CDR3 length equals 14 residues. Trimming stripped 6 bases from V and 1 base from J, with 12 bases between. The germline V gene has CDR1 SNHLY and CDR2 FYNNEI. The CDR3 protein is CASRVDRTQETQYF. The CDR3 DNA sequence: TGTGCCAGCAGGGTAGACAGGACCCAAGAGACCCAGTACTTC.

The J gene is TRBJ2-2, the V gene TRBV7-9; no firm D call. Germline CDR1 SEHNR, CDR2 FQNEAQ (reference sequence). V lost 4 bases to trimming and J lost 0 bases, with 6 bases between them. The length of the CDR3 is 14 residues. This CDR3 reads CASSSTTNTGELFF. The CDR3 bases are TGTGCCAGCAGCTCGACAACGAACACCGGGGAGCTGTTTTTT. Supplemented by reference TRBV7-9 and TRBJ2-2, the full variable domain reads DTGVSQNPRHKITKRGQNVTFRCDPISEHNRLYWYRQTLGQGPEFLTYFQNEAQLEKSRLLSDRFSAERPKGSFSTLEIQRTEQGDSAMYLCASSSTTNTGELFFGEGSRLTVL.

This chain's CDR3 is CASSIRQANYGYTF. The DNA of the CDR3 is TGTGCCAGCAGCATCCGACAGGCTAACTATGGCTACACCTTC. The J gene is TRBJ1-2, the V gene TRBV7-2; the D gene is possibly TRBD1 (6 bases). CDR1 SGHTA and CDR2 FQGNSA come from the germline V gene. The ends were cut back, 5 bases at V and 0 bases at J, with 10 bases in the middle. CDR3 length: 14 amino acids. Combining the CDR3 with reference TRBV7-2 and TRBJ1-2 gives the whole variable domain GAGVSQSPSNKVTEKGKDVELRCDPISGHTALYWYRQSLGQGLEFLIYFQGNSAPDKSGLPSDRFSAERTGGSVSTLTIQRTQQEDSAVYLCASSIRQANYGYTFGSGTRLTVV.

In its sample, this clonotype was seen many times. The chain employs TRBV9 and TRBJ2-7; 11 bases agree with TRBD2. V shed 0 bases and J 2 bases; nucleotides not matched to a gene: 10. The CDR3 consists of 18 residues. Germline V CDR1 and CDR2: SGDLS, YYNGEE. This chain's CDR3 is CASSVGVTSGDHTYEQYF. The DNA of the CDR3 is TGTGCCAGCAGCGTAGGTGTGACTAGCGGGGACCATACCTACGAGCAGTACTTC.

V usage is TRBV10-2 and J usage is TRBJ2-4; TRBD2 agrees at 7 bases. CDR3 length: 14 amino acids. From germline, CDR1 is WSHSY and CDR2 SAAADI. Trimming cost V 10 bases and J 5 bases; bases outside gene matches: 11. CDR3 amino acids: CAMSRQGGENIQYF. CDR3 bases: TGCGCCATGTCCCGCCAGGGAGGGGAAAACATTCAGTACTTC.

This chain connects TRBV5-1 to TRBJ2-2, with 7 bases identical to TRBD1. The junction had 17 bases not matched to a gene; V was cut back by 3 bases and J by 6 bases. This CDR3 has 18 amino acids. Germline assignment: CDR1 SGHRS and CDR2 YFSETQ. This CDR3 reads CASSYVQEGIGQAGELFF. CDR3 coding DNA: TGCGCCAGCAGCTACGTCCAAGAGGGTATTGGACAGGCCGGGGAGCTGTTTTTT. The complete variable domain, with remaining parts taken from reference TRBV5-1 and TRBJ2-2, reads KAGVTQTPRYLIKTRGQQVTLSCSPISGHRSVSWYQQTPGQGLQFLFEYFSETQRNKGNFPGRFSGRQFSNSRSEMNVSTLELGDSALYLCASSYVQEGIGQAGELFFGEGSRLTVL.